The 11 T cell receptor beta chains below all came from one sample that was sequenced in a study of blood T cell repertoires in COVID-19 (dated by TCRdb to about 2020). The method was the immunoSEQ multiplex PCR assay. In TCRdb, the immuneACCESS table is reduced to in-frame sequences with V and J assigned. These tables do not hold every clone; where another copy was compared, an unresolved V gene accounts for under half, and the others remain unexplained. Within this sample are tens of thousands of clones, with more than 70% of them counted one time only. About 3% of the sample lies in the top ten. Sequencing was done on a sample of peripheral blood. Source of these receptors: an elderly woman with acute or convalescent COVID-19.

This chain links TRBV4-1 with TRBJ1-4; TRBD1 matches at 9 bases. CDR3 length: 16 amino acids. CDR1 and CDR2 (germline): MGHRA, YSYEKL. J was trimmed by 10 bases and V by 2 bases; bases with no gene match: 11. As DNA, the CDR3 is TGCGCCAGCAGCCAAAGCTCGGGACAGGGTTTCGTAAAACTGTTTTTT. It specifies CASSQSSGQGFVKLFF.

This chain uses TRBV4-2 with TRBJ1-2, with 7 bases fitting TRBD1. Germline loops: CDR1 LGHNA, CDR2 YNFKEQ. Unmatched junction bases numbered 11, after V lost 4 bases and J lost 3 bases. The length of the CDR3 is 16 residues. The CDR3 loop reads CASSLPTGNPDYGYTF. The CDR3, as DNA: TGTGCCAGCAGCCTTCCGACAGGGAACCCCGACTATGGCTACACCTTC.

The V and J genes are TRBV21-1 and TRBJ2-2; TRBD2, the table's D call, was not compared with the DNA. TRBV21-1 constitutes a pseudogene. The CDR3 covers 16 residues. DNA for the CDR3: TGTGCCAGCAGCAAAGCAGGAGGACCGAACACCGGGGAGCTGTTTTTT. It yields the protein CASSKAGGPNTGELFF.

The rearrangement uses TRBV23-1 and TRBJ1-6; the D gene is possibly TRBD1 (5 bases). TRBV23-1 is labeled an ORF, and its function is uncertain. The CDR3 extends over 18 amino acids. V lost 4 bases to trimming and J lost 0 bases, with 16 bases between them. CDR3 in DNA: TGCGCCAGCAGTCCGCAGGGAACGGAAAGCTCCTATAATTCACCCCTCCACTTT. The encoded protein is CASSPQGTESSYNSPLHF.

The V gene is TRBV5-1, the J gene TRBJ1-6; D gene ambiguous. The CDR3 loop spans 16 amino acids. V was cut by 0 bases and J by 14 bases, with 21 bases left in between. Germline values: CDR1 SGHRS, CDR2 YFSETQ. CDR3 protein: CASSLAGRDPHGTLHF. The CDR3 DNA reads TGCGCCAGCAGCTTGGCCGGTCGGGATCCGCATGGGACCCTCCACTTT.

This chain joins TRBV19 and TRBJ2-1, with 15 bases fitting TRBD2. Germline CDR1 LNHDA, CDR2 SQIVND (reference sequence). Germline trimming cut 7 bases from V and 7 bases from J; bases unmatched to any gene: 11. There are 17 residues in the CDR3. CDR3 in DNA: TGTGCCAGTACTCACCTTGGGACTAGCGGGAGGTTAAATGAGCAGTTCTTC. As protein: CASTHLGTSGRLNEQFF.

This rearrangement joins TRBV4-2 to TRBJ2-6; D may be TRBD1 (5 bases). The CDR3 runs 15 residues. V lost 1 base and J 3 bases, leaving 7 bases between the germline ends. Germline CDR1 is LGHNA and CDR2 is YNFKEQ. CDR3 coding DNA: TGTGCCAGCAGCCAAGGGGGCGGTGGGGCCAACGTCCTGACTTTC. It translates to CASSQGGGGANVLTF.

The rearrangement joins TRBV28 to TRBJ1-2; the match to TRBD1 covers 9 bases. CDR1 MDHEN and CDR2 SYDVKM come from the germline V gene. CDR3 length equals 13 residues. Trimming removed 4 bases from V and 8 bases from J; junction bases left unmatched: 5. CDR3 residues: CASSSQGARGYTF. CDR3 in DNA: TGTGCCAGCAGTTCACAGGGGGCGCGGGGCTACACCTTC.

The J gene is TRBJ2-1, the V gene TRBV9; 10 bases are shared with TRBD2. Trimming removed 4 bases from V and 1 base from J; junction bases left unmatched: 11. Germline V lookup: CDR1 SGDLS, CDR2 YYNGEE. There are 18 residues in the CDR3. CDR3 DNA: TGTGCCAGCAGCCGAAGCGGGAGGGCCTTAGGGTCCTACAATGAGCAGTTCTTC. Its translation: CASSRSGRALGSYNEQFF.

CDR3 sequence (DNA): TGTGCCAGCAGCTTAGTCCGACTAGGCTACGAGCAGTACTTC. It translates to CASSLVRLGYEQYF. The chain carries TRBV7-2 and TRBJ2-7; D possibly corresponds to TRBD2 (6 bases). Trimming stripped 1 base from V and 3 bases from J, with 10 bases between. Germline values: CDR1 SGHTA, CDR2 FQGNSA. This CDR3 comprises 14 residues.

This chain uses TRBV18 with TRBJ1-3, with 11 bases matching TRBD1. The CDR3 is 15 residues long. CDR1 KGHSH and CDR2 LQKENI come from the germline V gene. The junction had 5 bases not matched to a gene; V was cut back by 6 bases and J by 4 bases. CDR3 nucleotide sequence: TGTGCCAGCTCCCCCAGGACAGGGGGCGGAAACACCATATATTTT. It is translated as CASSPRTGGGNTIYF.